The 13 T cell receptor beta chains given below trace back to one sample, sequenced in a study of shared clonotypes between healthy human individuals. Here immunoSEQ multiplex PCR was the method, and the copy in TCRdb shows in-frame clones only, minus some. The sample holds over 2 million clones, about nine tenths seen once. Sequenced input: naive CD4+ T cells from PBMCs. Regarding subset: CD45RA+ positively selected. Receptor source: a man younger than 30 in good health. Some clones in this sample may be carry-over from other donors' samples.

The chain couples TRBV4-1 to TRBJ2-3, with D possibly matching TRBD2 (6 bases). The CDR3 spans 16 residues. The V and J ends lost 1 base and 0 bases respectively, with 11 bases between them. CDR1 is MGHRA and CDR2 is YSYEKL in the germline V gene. CDR3 bases: TGCGCCAGCAGCCAAGTTGGCGGGGCTAGCACAGATACGCAGTATTTT. Translating gives CASSQVGGASTDTQYF.

The chain carries TRBV19 and TRBJ1-1; perhaps TRBD1 as D (5 bases). V gave up 4 bases and J gave up 0 bases, with 12 bases separating them. The CDR3 contains 15 residues. Germline CDR1 reads LNHDA; CDR2 reads SQIVND (reference sequence). The CDR3 spells CASSTSGSMNTEAFF. The CDR3 DNA sequence: TGTGCCAGTAGTACGTCAGGGTCTATGAACACTGAAGCTTTCTTT.

The chain uses TRBV5-1 and TRBJ1-2, with 7 nucleotides matching TRBD1. The germline V gene encodes CDR1 SGHRS and CDR2 YFSETQ. This CDR3 comprises 16 residues. V lost 3 bases, J lost 3 bases, and 11 bases stayed unmatched. CDR3 residues: CASSYRGQPKDYGYTF. CDR3 in DNA: TGCGCCAGCAGCTACAGGGGACAGCCTAAGGACTATGGCTACACCTTC.

For this clone: The sample carries other DNA sequences with the same CDR3. The chain is built from TRBV5-1 and TRBJ2-2; the match to TRBD2 covers 9 bases. The CDR3 is made up of 14 amino acids. J gave up 6 bases and V 4 bases, and 4 bases lay outside the gene matches. Per the germline V gene, CDR1 is SGHRS and CDR2 is YFSETQ. The CDR3 is CASSPREGAGELFF. For the CDR3, the DNA is TGCGCCAGCAGCCCGCGGGAGGGGGCCGGGGAGCTGTTTTTT.

The V gene is TRBV7-9, the J gene TRBJ1-2; D might be TRBD1 (5 bases). V lost 0 bases and J 4 bases, leaving 12 bases between the germline ends. Per germline, CDR1 SEHNR and CDR2 FQNEAQ (reference sequence). The CDR3 loop spans 15 amino acids. The CDR3 loop reads CASSLALPGGYGYTF. CDR3 DNA: TGTGCCAGCAGCTTAGCCCTCCCGGGGGGCTATGGCTACACCTTC.

The CDR3 coding sequence is TGTGCCAGCAGTACGACCGAGGAAGAGACCCAGTACTTC. Encoded protein: CASSTTEEETQYF. The gene calls are TRBV28 and TRBJ2-5; D is uncertain. V lost 5 bases and J 3 bases, leaving 10 bases between the germline ends. CDR1 MDHEN and CDR2 SYDVKM come from the germline V gene. The CDR3 contains 13 residues.

The chain couples TRBV18 to TRBJ2-7, with D possibly TRBD1 on 5 matching bases. Trimming removed 6 bases at V and 5 bases at J, with 20 bases between. CDR3 size: 15 residues. Germline-derived CDR1 and CDR2 are KGHSH and LQKENI. The CDR3 protein is CASSQTQGSAHEQYF. CDR3 DNA sequence: TGTGCCAGCTCTCAAACTCAGGGTTCGGCTCACGAGCAGTACTTC.

Of note for this clone: One end of the junction fails to match germline, which may point to a read error. The V gene is TRBV7-2, the J gene TRBJ2-7; possibly TRBD1 for D (5 bases). The CDR3 has 10 residues. CDR1 is SGHTA, CDR2 FQGNSA, per germline. The CDR3 sequence: CASSSTGKHF. The CDR3 region has the DNA TGTGCCAGCAGCTCTACAGGAAAGCACTTC.

Details on this clone: Other DNA sequences of this sample code for an identical CDR3. The chain links TRBV4-3 to TRBJ1-2; 7 bases are a match to TRBD1. The V segment lost 1 base and the J segment 4 bases; nucleotides outside the gene matches: 6. CDR1 and CDR2 from the germline V gene are LGHNA and YSLEER. The CDR3 length is 15 residues. In DNA, the CDR3 is TGCGCCAGCAGCCAAGGGCCGGGACAGATCTATGGCTACACCTTC. Amino acid sequence: CASSQGPGQIYGYTF.

J is TRBJ2-1 and V is TRBV6-1; TRBD1 aligns across 7 bases. V lost 5 bases to trimming and J lost 7 bases; unmatched junction nucleotides: 8. CDR1 and CDR2 (germline): MNHNS, SASEGT. The CDR3 totals 14 residues. The CDR3 region is CASSRQGIGNEQFF. The CDR3 region has the DNA TGTGCCAGCAGTCGACAGGGTATAGGGAATGAGCAGTTCTTC.

The chain couples TRBV15 to TRBJ1-4; no reliable D call. Trimming stripped 1 base from V and 8 bases from J, with 8 bases between. Germline V lookup: CDR1 LNHNV, CDR2 YYDKDF (reference sequence). The CDR3 extends over 13 amino acids. The CDR3 reads CATSRVVGEKLFF. CDR3 nucleotides: TGTGCCACCAGCAGAGTCGTAGGGGAAAAACTGTTTTTT. Drawing the rest from reference TRBV15 and TRBJ1-4, the complete variable domain is DAMVIQNPRYQVTQFGKPVTLSCSQTLNHNVMYWYQQKSSQAPKLLFHYYDKDFNNEADTPDNFQSRRPNTSFCFLDIRSPGLGDTAMYLCATSRVVGEKLFFGSGTQLSVL.

The rearrangement uses TRBV15 and TRBJ2-1, with 8 bases aligning to TRBD2. The CDR3 has 18 amino acids. Germline lookup yields CDR1 LNHNV and CDR2 YYDKDF (reference sequence). V lost 1 base and J lost 2; bases outside the gene matches: 10. This CDR3 is CATSRVWGTSGTYNEQFF. DNA for the CDR3: TGTGCCACCAGCAGAGTTTGGGGTACTAGCGGCACCTACAATGAGCAGTTCTTC.

J is TRBJ1-1 and V is TRBV6-5; no definite D call. Trimming cost V 5 bases and J 2 bases, with 15 bases left between them. The CDR3 runs to 15 residues. Germline lookup yields CDR1 MNHEY and CDR2 SVGAGI. CDR3 bases: TGTGCCAGCAGTCATCAATCCGATCTCAACACTGAAGCTTTCTTT. This translates into CASSHQSDLNTEAFF.